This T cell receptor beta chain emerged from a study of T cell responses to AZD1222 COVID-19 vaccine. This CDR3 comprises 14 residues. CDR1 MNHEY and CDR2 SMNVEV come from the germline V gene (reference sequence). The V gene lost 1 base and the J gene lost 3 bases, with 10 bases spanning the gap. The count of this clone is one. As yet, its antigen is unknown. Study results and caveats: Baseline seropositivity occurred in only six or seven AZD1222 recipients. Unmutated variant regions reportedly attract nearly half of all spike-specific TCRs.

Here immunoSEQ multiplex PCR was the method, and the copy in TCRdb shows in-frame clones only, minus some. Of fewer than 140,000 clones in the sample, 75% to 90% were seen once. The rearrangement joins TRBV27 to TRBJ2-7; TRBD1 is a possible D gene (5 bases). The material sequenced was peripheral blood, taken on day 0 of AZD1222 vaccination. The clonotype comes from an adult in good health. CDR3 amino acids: CASSLYQGFYEQYF. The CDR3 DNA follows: TGTGCCAGCAGTTTATATCAGGGATTCTACGAGCAGTACTTC.